This passage covers 24 T cell receptor beta chains from one sample sequenced in a study of human T cells and chemical hapten exposure. TCRdb re-called the RACE reads with MiXCR, one entry per CDR3 protein. The sample lists about 65,000 distinct CDR3 sequences, around 6.3% occurring once. Time point meaning: healthy volunteer bleed at 6 weeks. Unseparated into fractions, whole blood served as the source from which total RNA was extracted. The sequenced sample consisted of whole blood. These receptors all come from a female donor in good health. Some clones in this sample may be carry-over from other donors' samples.

This clonotype was picked up many times. The chain is built from TRBV20-1 and TRBJ2-3; a weak D match, TRBD2 (6 bases). Per germline, CDR1 DFQATT and CDR2 SNEGSKA (reference sequence). CDR3 length: 14 amino acids. V was clipped by 5 bases and J by 0 bases, with 12 bases between them. Here the CDR3 reads CSAWDSPSTDTQYF. For the CDR3, the DNA is TGCAGTGCTTGGGACTCCCCTAGCACAGATACGCAGTATTTT.

This clonotype was seen many times. This rearrangement joins TRBV7-9 to TRBJ1-4, with D uncertain. Germline V CDR1 and CDR2: SEHNR, FQNEAQ (reference sequence). The CDR3 spans 15 residues. The ends were cut back, 4 bases at V and 3 bases at J, with 12 bases in the middle. CDR3 region: CASSSSLTANEKLFF. In DNA, the CDR3 is TGTGCCAGCAGCTCCTCCCTGACGGCTAATGAAAAACTGTTTTTT.

This clonotype turned up a few times. The chain joins TRBV14 to TRBJ1-5; no clear D. This CDR3 spans 13 amino acids. Deletions cut 1 base from V and 4 bases from J, with 5 bases between. The germline CDR1 and CDR2 sequences are SGHDN and FVKESK. This chain's CDR3 is CASSQGRNQPQHF. The CDR3 nucleotides read TGTGCCAGCAGCCAAGGAAGGAATCAGCCCCAGCATTTT. Full variable domain (rest looked up from reference TRBV14 and TRBJ1-5): EAGVTQFPSHSVIEKGQTVTLRCDPISGHDNLYWYRRVMGKEIKFLLHFVKESKQDESGMPNNRFLAERTGGTYSTLKVQPAELEDSGVYFCASSQGRNQPQHFGDGTRLSIL.

This clonotype was observed many times. V gene TRBV29-1 combines with J gene TRBJ2-3, with 15 bases identical to TRBD2. Trimming took 4 bases from V and 0 from J; bases not matched to a gene: 8. Germline CDR1 SQVTM, CDR2 ANQGSEA. This CDR3 is built from 18 residues. The CDR3 loop reads CSVVGLAGGKKSTDTQYF. In nucleotides, the CDR3 is TGCAGCGTTGTGGGACTAGCGGGAGGTAAAAAAAGCACAGATACGCAGTATTTT.

This clonotype showed up just a few times. The chain combines TRBV2 with TRBJ2-7; TRBD2 is a possible D gene (6 bases). The ends were cut back, 4 bases at V and 5 bases at J, with 9 bases in the middle. The germline V gene has CDR1 SNHLY and CDR2 FYNNEI. This CDR3 has 12 residues. The CDR3 loop reads CASSGDFNEQYF. In nucleotides, the CDR3 is TGTGCCAGCAGTGGGGACTTCAACGAGCAGTACTTC.

The chain carries TRBV5-1 and TRBJ1-2, with D unclear. V lost 6 bases to trimming and J lost 7 bases, with 16 bases between them. CDR3 length: 13 amino acids. Germline values: CDR1 SGHRS, CDR2 YFSETQ. CDR3 nucleotides: TGCGCCAGCACCCAGGCCTCTGGCACTGGCTACACCTTC. Translation gives CASTQASGTGYTF.

The table lists this clonotype with many counts. The rearrangement uses TRBV29-1 and TRBJ1-1, with 8 bases that match TRBD1. The germline CDR1 and CDR2 sequences are SQVTM and ANQGSEA. V was pared by 6 bases and J by 11 bases, with 11 bases of the junction left unmatched. CDR3 size: 12 residues. CDR3 coding DNA: TGCAGCGTGCCTAAACTGACAGGGGAGGCTTTCTTT. Its translation is CSVPKLTGEAFF.

The V gene is TRBV20-1, the J gene TRBJ2-4; D is possibly TRBD1 (5 bases). The V and J ends lost 3 bases and 2 bases respectively, with 14 bases between them. The CDR3 has 15 residues. Germline V gene lookup returns CDR1 DFQATT and CDR2 SNEGSKA (reference sequence). This CDR3 reads CSASYFTGTKNIQYF. The CDR3 DNA reads as TGCAGTGCTAGCTACTTTACAGGAACCAAAAACATTCAGTACTTC.

This clonotype was seen ten or more times. The rearrangement joins TRBV16 to TRBJ1-6; D is perhaps TRBD1 (5 bases). The CDR3 is made up of 15 amino acids. The V and J ends lost 2 bases and 5 bases respectively, with 10 bases between them. Germline CDR1 is KGHSY and CDR2 is FQNENV. CDR3 nucleotide sequence: TGTGCCAGCAGCCAACAGGGTTCACATAATTCACCCCTCCACTTT. Its protein product is CASSQQGSHNSPLHF.

Ten or more counts support this clonotype. The chain is built from TRBV2 and TRBJ1-5; possible D gene TRBD1, 5 bases. CDR3 size: 13 residues. CDR1 is SNHLY and CDR2 is FYNNEI in the germline V gene. Deletions cut 6 bases from V and 9 bases from J, with 15 bases between. In DNA, the CDR3 is TGTGCCAGCAGCCGGGACGGCCAGCGGCCCCAGCATTTT. Protein: CASSRDGQRPQHF. The full variable domain, its missing parts supplied by reference TRBV2 and TRBJ1-5, is EPEVTQTPSHQVTQMGQEVILRCVPISNHLYFYWYRQILGQKVEFLVSFYNNEISEKSEIFDDQFSVERPDGSNFTLKIRSTKLEDSAMYFCASSRDGQRPQHFGDGTRLSIL.

This clonotype was counted many times. The rearrangement links TRBV29-1 to TRBJ1-1, with 9 bases identical to TRBD1. Germline CDR1 SQVTM, CDR2 ANQGSEA. CDR3 length: 15 amino acids. V lost 1 base and J lost 5; bases outside the gene matches: 8. The chain's CDR3 is CSVEAPGQGITEAFF. In DNA, the CDR3 is TGCAGCGTTGAAGCCCCGGGACAGGGTATAACTGAAGCTTTCTTT.

The CDR3, as DNA: TGTGCCAGCAGGCGGGGACAGGGGTCACAAGAGACCCAGTACTTC. Amino acids: CASRRGQGSQETQYF. V is TRBV12-3 or TRBV12-4 and J is TRBJ2-5; 10 bases match TRBD1. CDR3 size: 15 residues. The ends lost 6 bases at V and 2 bases at J; junction bases unmatched: 6.

At least ten counts were recorded for this clonotype. The chain is built from TRBV7-9 and TRBJ2-1; 14 bases align to TRBD2. The germline V gene has CDR1 SEHNR and CDR2 FQNEAQ (reference sequence). Trimming cost V 5 bases and J 0 bases; bases outside gene matches: 9. CDR3 length equals 19 residues. CDR3 DNA: TGTGCCAGCAGCCCTCCGACTAGCGGGAGGGCGAGCTCCTACAATGAGCAGTTCTTC. Amino acids: CASSPPTSGRASSYNEQFF.

The table lists this clonotype with many counts. V gene TRBV29-1 combines with J gene TRBJ2-7; D may be TRBD1 or TRBD2 (5 bases each). CDR1 and CDR2 (germline): SQVTM, ANQGSEA. V lost 4 bases, J lost 0 bases, and 19 bases lay in between. This CDR3 spans 16 amino acids. CDR3 loop: CSVGFGWWGSSYEQYF. CDR3 bases: TGCAGCGTTGGTTTTGGTTGGTGGGGGTCCTCCTACGAGCAGTACTTC.

CDR3 sequence (DNA): TGCAGCGTGTCGGAGGTGGAAGACACTGAAGCTTTCTTT. It codes for CSVSEVEDTEAFF. V gene TRBV29-1 combines with J gene TRBJ1-1, with D unresolved. Per germline, CDR1 SQVTM and CDR2 ANQGSEA. Trimming pared 6 bases from V and 3 bases from J, leaving 14 bases between. The CDR3 is 13 residues long.

In this sample, this clonotype turned up a few times. This chain links TRBV12-3 or TRBV12-4 with TRBJ1-4, with TRBD1 matching over 9 bases. The CDR3 contains 14 residues. Germline trimming cut 3 bases from V and 6 bases from J; bases unmatched to any gene: 2. In nucleotides, the CDR3 is TGTGCCAGCAGTTTGACAGGGGGTTATGAAAAACTGTTTTTT. This encodes CASSLTGGYEKLFF.

This clonotype was seen ten or more times. The rearrangement uses TRBV27 and TRBJ1-2; TRBD1 might be the D (5 bases). The CDR3 consists of 13 residues. Germline-derived CDR1 and CDR2 are MNHEY and SMNVEV (reference sequence). Trimming left V 2 bases short and J 8 bases short, with 12 bases between. The CDR3 sequence: CASSLRGYEGYTF. The DNA for the CDR3 is TGTGCCAGCAGTTTAAGGGGATATGAAGGCTACACCTTC.

The rearrangement uses TRBV7-8 and TRBJ1-4, with TRBD1 as a possible D gene (5 bases). Germline loops: CDR1 SGHVS, CDR2 FQNEAQ. This CDR3 is built from 14 residues. V was shortened by 1 base and J by 7 bases, with 10 bases between the two germline ends. CDR3 sequence reads: CASSLGQGGEKLFF. The CDR3 nucleotides are TGTGCCAGCAGCTTAGGTCAGGGAGGTGAAAAACTGTTTTTT.

This clonotype came up many times. This chain connects TRBV6-1 to TRBJ1-4; tentative D call: TRBD1 (6 bases). V was clipped by 1 base and J by 8 bases, with 8 bases between them. Germline V gene sequence: CDR1 MNHNS, CDR2 SASEGT. The CDR3 is 13 amino acids. The CDR3 sequence: CASSEGDTEKLFF. The CDR3, as DNA: TGTGCCAGCAGTGAAGGGGACACCGAAAAACTGTTTTTT.

As to this clonotype: A clone one base away is much larger, so this may be a read error. The chain couples TRBV6-6 to TRBJ2-7; D might be TRBD2 (5 bases). This CDR3 is built from 14 residues. Per germline, CDR1 MNHNY and CDR2 SVGAGI (reference sequence). This CDR3 is CANSPTGVPGEQYF. The CDR3 bases are TGTGCCAACAGTCCAACCGGAGTCCCGGGGGAGCAGTACTTC.

In the case of this clonotype: Being one base from a much bigger clone, this may be a read error. The rearrangement links TRBV7-2 to TRBJ2-3; the match to TRBD2 covers 13 bases. Germline V gene lookup returns CDR1 SGHTA and CDR2 FQGNSA. J gave up 0 bases and V 9 bases, and 12 bases lay outside the gene matches. CDR3 length: 18 amino acids. This chain's CDR3 is CARSRRGLAGWSTDTQYF. For the CDR3, the DNA is TGTGCCAGGAGCCGGCGGGGACTAGCGGGATGGAGCACAGATACGCAGTATTTT.

This clonotype was picked up many times. This sequence joins TRBV28 and TRBJ1-2; 11 bases fit TRBD1. Per germline, CDR1 MDHEN and CDR2 SYDVKM. The CDR3 spans 14 residues. The trim removed 4 bases at V and 6 bases at J, leaving 4 bases unmatched. The CDR3 sequence is CASSWTGGRDGYTF. The CDR3 DNA follows: TGTGCCAGCAGTTGGACAGGGGGCAGAGATGGCTACACCTTC.

The table lists this clonotype with many counts. This chain uses TRBV18 with TRBJ2-7; the D is unclear. CDR1 KGHSH and CDR2 LQKENI come from the germline V gene. This CDR3 spans 13 amino acids. Trimming shortened V by 1 base and J by 6 bases, and 10 bases separated the two germline ends. The CDR3 DNA reads TGTGCCAGCTCACCACAGGATCAACCCGAGCAGTACTTC. Protein product: CASSPQDQPEQYF.

The V call is TRBV19, the J call TRBJ2-1, with TRBD2 matching over 14 bases. This CDR3 is built from 16 residues. Germline lookup yields CDR1 LNHDA and CDR2 SQIVND (reference sequence). The V segment lost 3 bases and the J segment 7 bases; nucleotides outside the gene matches: 5. CDR3 bases: TGTGCCAGTAGTATGGGACTAGCGGGAGAGGGGAATGAGCAGTTCTTC. This encodes CASSMGLAGEGNEQFF.